A selection of T cell receptor beta chains follows, all from one sample in a study of blood T cell repertoires in COVID-19. TCRdb keeps only in-frame clones here, not all; method: immunoSEQ multiplex PCR. The sample contains some 350,000 clones, around 90% of which appear only once. Sequenced input: peripheral blood. The receptor set was obtained from a woman aged 25 to 39 with COVID-19, enrolled during active disease. Both conserved end residues are part of each CDR3. Each record gives: V gene, J gene, CDR3 protein.

v_gene: TRBV4-3
j_gene: TRBJ2-5
CDR3aa: CASSQDQGASGGPPETQYF

v_gene: TRBV7-9
j_gene: TRBJ2-5
CDR3aa: CASSSLETQYF

v_gene: TRBV3-1/TRBV3-2
j_gene: TRBJ2-1
CDR3aa: CAAGRTYNEQFF

v_gene: TRBV4-1
j_gene: TRBJ2-2
CDR3aa: CASSQEVAGLLDPGELFF

v_gene: TRBV11-2
j_gene: TRBJ1-4
CDR3aa: CASSLEGATNEKLFF

v_gene: TRBV5-8
j_gene: TRBJ2-7
CDR3aa: CASSSGQGAREQYF

v_gene: TRBV27
j_gene: TRBJ1-1
CDR3aa: CASSFLGGNTEAFF

v_gene: TRBV5-4
j_gene: TRBJ1-2
CDR3aa: CASSLVGGGRTSYGYTF

v_gene: TRBV6-2/TRBV6-3
j_gene: TRBJ2-1
CDR3aa: CASSYRLAGGPNEQFF

v_gene: TRBV5-4
j_gene: TRBJ2-3
CDR3aa: CASSLSGVTQYF

v_gene: TRBV9
j_gene: TRBJ2-5
CDR3aa: CASSPRLQETQYF

v_gene: TRBV19
j_gene: TRBJ1-5
CDR3aa: CASSIVWTGDQPQHF

v_gene: TRBV7-2
j_gene: TRBJ2-5
CDR3aa: CASSPNLFRQETQYF

v_gene: TRBV27
j_gene: TRBJ2-5
CDR3aa: CASSLSGQGVLETQYF

v_gene: TRBV5-4
j_gene: TRBJ2-2
CDR3aa: CASSVGLAGVDTGELFF

v_gene: TRBV24-1
j_gene: TRBJ2-3
CDR3aa: CATSTGGGGWATDTQYF

v_gene: TRBV27
j_gene: TRBJ2-2
CDR3aa: CASSLSLAGGRVTGELFF

v_gene: TRBV24-1
j_gene: TRBJ2-5
CDR3aa: CATSDFTAKETQYF

v_gene: TRBV27
j_gene: TRBJ1-6
CDR3aa: CASSLSWGPNSPLHF

v_gene: TRBV5-1
j_gene: TRBJ1-2
CDR3aa: CASSFVRGDGYTF

v_gene: TRBV9
j_gene: TRBJ2-3
CDR3aa: CASSAPGTDTQYF

v_gene: TRBV19
j_gene: TRBJ2-5
CDR3aa: CASTRGGETQYF

v_gene: TRBV28
j_gene: TRBJ1-6
CDR3aa: CASFSGTAYNSPLHF

v_gene: TRBV29-1
j_gene: TRBJ2-3
CDR3aa: CSVGQDTQYF

v_gene: TRBV6-5
j_gene: TRBJ1-2
CDR3aa: CASSYGTEHNYGYTF

v_gene: TRBV7-8
j_gene: TRBJ2-2
CDR3aa: CASSLATGLAGAGELFF

v_gene: TRBV10-2
j_gene: TRBJ1-6
CDR3aa: CASKPTGDRNSPLHF

v_gene: TRBV2
j_gene: TRBJ2-5
CDR3aa: CASTRGQETQYF

v_gene: TRBV4-1
j_gene: TRBJ1-5
CDR3aa: CASSQESGYSNQPQHF

v_gene: TRBV18
j_gene: TRBJ2-5
CDR3aa: CASSPGRPETQYF

v_gene: TRBV30
j_gene: TRBJ2-5
CDR3aa: CAWSIGPGETQYF

v_gene: TRBV15
j_gene: TRBJ1-3
CDR3aa: CATSRDEGNTIYF

v_gene: TRBV29-1
j_gene: TRBJ1-4
CDR3aa: CSVVKIPGGEKLFF

v_gene: TRBV7-2
j_gene: TRBJ2-1
CDR3aa: CASSVQGARNEQFF

v_gene: TRBV9
j_gene: TRBJ2-3
CDR3aa: CASSSSREGFGTQYF

v_gene: TRBV28
j_gene: TRBJ1-5
CDR3aa: CASLSGQGRNQPQHF

v_gene: TRBV11-3
j_gene: TRBJ1-2
CDR3aa: CASSLVSAEGGYTF

v_gene: TRBV18
j_gene: TRBJ2-3
CDR3aa: CASSPQGQGEDTQYF

v_gene: TRBV11-1
j_gene: TRBJ1-5
CDR3aa: CASTRTGERNQPQHF

v_gene: TRBV9
j_gene: TRBJ1-2
CDR3aa: CASSVGGHVVNYGYTF

v_gene: TRBV11-3
j_gene: TRBJ2-5
CDR3aa: CASSSSRGETQYF

v_gene: TRBV7-2
j_gene: TRBJ2-7
CDR3aa: CASSFGTLSGEQYF

v_gene: TRBV11-2
j_gene: TRBJ2-1
CDR3aa: CASSLAGGRISGNEQFF

v_gene: TRBV30
j_gene: TRBJ1-1
CDR3aa: CAWSDPYVGGADEAFF

v_gene: TRBV4-3
j_gene: TRBJ2-4
CDR3aa: CASSQGRAKNIQYF

v_gene: TRBV4-2
j_gene: TRBJ2-7
CDR3aa: CASSQLGLAGAPDYEQYF

v_gene: TRBV27
j_gene: TRBJ1-6
CDR3aa: CASSPRRVGAYNSPLHF

v_gene: TRBV7-9
j_gene: TRBJ1-6
CDR3aa: CASSIAGPNSPLHF

v_gene: TRBV5-1
j_gene: TRBJ2-4
CDR3aa: CASSLEGGTQYF

v_gene: TRBV6-5
j_gene: TRBJ2-2
CDR3aa: CASSYTGSGGELFF

v_gene: TRBV6-2/TRBV6-3
j_gene: TRBJ2-2
CDR3aa: CASSLATIAGELFF

v_gene: TRBV15
j_gene: TRBJ1-1
CDR3aa: CATSAPAKQGSMNTEAFF

v_gene: TRBV9
j_gene: TRBJ2-1
CDR3aa: CASSVGATIYNEQFF

v_gene: TRBV5-1
j_gene: TRBJ2-3
CDR3aa: CASSPSVISSTDTQYF

v_gene: TRBV6-2/TRBV6-3
j_gene: TRBJ2-2
CDR3aa: CASSYLPGAGELFF

v_gene: TRBV7-2
j_gene: TRBJ1-5
CDR3aa: CASSLVVAGNNQPQHF

v_gene: TRBV9
j_gene: TRBJ2-2
CDR3aa: CASSGGGGLVAGELFF